The 20 T cell receptor beta chains given below trace back to one sample, sequenced in a study of shared clonotypes between healthy human individuals. Here immunoSEQ multiplex PCR was the method, and the copy in TCRdb shows in-frame clones only, minus some. In the table there are about 2,500,000 clones, more than 90% of which are singletons. The sample taken for sequencing was naive CD4+ T cells sorted from blood. Subset meaning: CD45RA+ positively selected. The source of these receptors is a man between 18 and 29 years old in good health.

Worth noting for this clone: Other DNA sequences in this sample translate to the same CDR3. The chain links TRBV5-1 to TRBJ2-7; D is unresolved. V was trimmed by 0 bases and J by 3 bases, leaving 7 bases between them. CDR1 and CDR2 from the germline V gene are SGHRS and YFSETQ. The CDR3 is made up of 13 amino acids. The CDR3 loop reads CASSLGRLYEQYF. In nucleotides, the CDR3 is TGCGCCAGCAGCTTGGGCCGGCTCTACGAGCAGTACTTC.

The chain joins TRBV7-2 to TRBJ1-6; 7 bases align to TRBD1. Germline V gene sequence: CDR1 SGHTA, CDR2 FQGNSA. The CDR3 has 18 residues. Unmatched junction bases numbered 6, after V lost 1 base and J lost 0 bases. This CDR3 is CASSLDRTGRSYNSPLHF. Here the CDR3 DNA reads TGTGCCAGCAGCTTAGATAGGACAGGACGCTCCTATAATTCACCCCTCCACTTT.

J is TRBJ1-2 and V is TRBV5-1; 8 nucleotides match TRBD1. Germline loops: CDR1 SGHRS, CDR2 YFSETQ. Losses at the gene ends were 4 bases for V and 5 bases for J; bases not matched to a gene: 10. CDR3 length equals 15 residues. In nucleotides, the CDR3 is TGCGCCAGCAGCCGATACGCGGACAGGGTATATGGCTACACCTTC. It encodes CASSRYADRVYGYTF.

The rearrangement joins TRBV5-1 to TRBJ2-2; D possibly uses TRBD1 or TRBD2 (6 bases each). Trimming took off 2 bases at V and 4 bases at J, with 15 bases between the two ends. The CDR3 consists of 16 residues. Germline V gene data show CDR1 as SGHRS and CDR2 as YFSETQ. CDR3 loop: CASSFGSGGSTGELFF. CDR3 nucleotides: TGCGCCAGCAGCTTTGGGTCCGGGGGCAGCACCGGGGAGCTGTTTTTT.

This sequence joins TRBV10-3 and TRBJ2-7, with TRBD1 matching over 10 bases. The V gene's germline CDR1 is ENHRY and CDR2 SYGVKD. The junction had 6 bases not matched to a gene; V was cut back by 5 bases and J by 2 bases. There are 15 residues in the CDR3. The chain's CDR3 is CAISSRTGGTYEQYF. Written as DNA, the CDR3 is TGTGCCATCAGTTCCCGGACAGGGGGGACCTACGAGCAGTACTTC.

This rearrangement joins TRBV5-6 to TRBJ2-3, with TRBD2 matching over 11 bases. The CDR3 runs 15 residues. The ends lost 4 bases at V and 6 bases at J; junction bases unmatched: 7. The V gene's germline CDR1 is SGHDT and CDR2 YYEEEE. The CDR3 DNA follows: TGTGCCAGCAGCCGAAGATGGACTAGCGGGGATACGCAGTATTTT. This codes for CASSRRWTSGDTQYF.

This clone was seen just once. This rearrangement joins TRBV19 to TRBJ1-3; no definite D call. Between the trimmed V and J ends, which lost 6 bases and 4 bases, there was a span of 10 bases. This CDR3 is built from 13 residues. Germline loops: CDR1 LNHDA, CDR2 SQIVND (reference sequence). Here the CDR3 DNA reads TGTGCCAGTAGACACGGAGCGGGAAACACCATATATTTT. Amino acids: CASRHGAGNTIYF. The full variable domain, with the rest looked up from reference TRBV19 and TRBJ1-3, is DGGITQSPKYLFRKEGQNVTLSCEQNLNHDAMYWYRQDPGQGLRLIYYSQIVNDFQKGDIAEGYSVSREKKESFPLTVTSAQKNPTAFYLCASRHGAGNTIYFGEGSWLTVV.

DNA of the CDR3: TGTGCCAGTAGTATTGGGACTAGCGAGTACAATGAGCAGTTCTTC. Protein sequence: CASSIGTSEYNEQFF. This rearrangement joins TRBV19 to TRBJ2-1; TRBD2 aligns across 10 bases. Germline loops: CDR1 LNHDA, CDR2 SQIVND (reference sequence). The J segment lost 4 bases and the V segment lost 3 bases, leaving 3 bases of the junction unmatched. This CDR3 has 15 amino acids.

CDR3 protein: CASLPEGGINSPLHF. Written as DNA, the CDR3 is TGTGCCAGCCTCCCCGAGGGGGGAATTAATTCACCCCTCCACTTT. The chain employs TRBV7-2 and TRBJ1-6; a weak D match, TRBD1 (6 bases). The germline V gene encodes CDR1 SGHTA and CDR2 FQGNSA. CDR3 length equals 15 residues. V gave up 8 bases and J gave up 6 bases, with 17 bases separating them.

To note about this clone: Other nucleotide sequences from this sample produce the same CDR3. This chain joins TRBV7-3 and TRBJ2-1, with D maybe TRBD1 (5 bases). This CDR3 comprises 15 residues. V was shortened by 2 bases and J by 4 bases, with 12 bases between the two germline ends. Germline V gene lookup returns CDR1 SGHTA and CDR2 FQGTGA. The chain's CDR3 is CASSLDRSSYNEQFF. The DNA for the CDR3 is TGTGCCAGCAGCTTAGACAGATCCTCATACAATGAGCAGTTCTTC.

This clone was recorded only once. A read error may account for a junction end that differs from germline. The chain links TRBV5-5 to TRBJ2-7; TRBD2 is a possible D gene (5 bases). CDR1 and CDR2 (germline): SGHKS, YYEKEE (reference sequence). The CDR3 runs 14 residues. The CDR3 spells CASSTQSGSVIWSF. In DNA, the CDR3 is TGTGCCAGCAGCACGCAGTCGGGGTCGGTGATCTGGTCCTTC.

The chain combines TRBV9 with TRBJ1-6; 7 bases match TRBD1. V lost 3 bases, J lost 7 bases, and 10 bases stayed unmatched. CDR3 length equals 16 residues. Germline loops: CDR1 SGDLS, CDR2 YYNGEE. The CDR3 coding sequence is TGTGCCAGCAGCGCCCCTCTAGGACAGGCCAATTCACCCCTCCACTTT. It encodes CASSAPLGQANSPLHF. The full variable domain, its missing parts supplied by reference TRBV9 and TRBJ1-6, is DSGVTQTPKHLITATGQRVTLRCSPRSGDLSVYWYQQSLDQGLQFLIQYYNGEERAKGNILERFSAQQFPDLHSELNLSSLELGDSALYFCASSAPLGQANSPLHFGNGTRLTVT.

This chain uses TRBV5-1 with TRBJ2-5, with a weak D call TRBD2 (5 bases). Germline V lookup: CDR1 SGHRS, CDR2 YFSETQ. The CDR3 runs to 14 residues. The V end lost 3 bases, the J end lost 2 bases, and 11 bases lay between the germline ends. CDR3 nucleotides: TGCGCCAGCAGCTACTCACGGGAACAAGAGACCCAGTACTTC. Its translation: CASSYSREQETQYF.

The genes are TRBV11-3 and TRBJ2-3, with a possible D match to TRBD2 (6 bases). V lost 3 bases to trimming and J lost 7 bases, with 20 bases between them. The length of the CDR3 is 16 residues. Germline lookup yields CDR1 SGHNT and CDR2 YENEEA. Written as DNA, the CDR3 is TGTGCCAGCAGCTTTTTTGGTATTGCAGGGAGGCATACGCAGTATTTT. Translation gives CASSFFGIAGRHTQYF.

V gene TRBV6-1 combines with J gene TRBJ2-7; 10 bases agree with TRBD1. CDR3 length equals 16 residues. Germline V gives CDR1 MNHNS, CDR2 SASEGT. The V segment lost 1 base and the J segment 3 bases; nucleotides outside the gene matches: 6. The CDR3 reads CASSEVWGQGFYEQYF. As DNA, the CDR3 is TGTGCCAGCAGTGAAGTTTGGGGACAGGGGTTCTACGAGCAGTACTTC.

This chain links TRBV5-4 with TRBJ2-2, with 9 bases matching TRBD2. Germline V CDR1 and CDR2: SGHNT, YYREEE (reference sequence). Trimming at V came to 3 bases and at J to 3 bases, leaving 3 bases not matched to a gene. CDR3 length: 15 amino acids. The CDR3, as DNA: TGTGCCAGCAGCTGGGGACTAGCAGACACCGGGGAGCTGTTTTTT. Its protein is CASSWGLADTGELFF.

Remarks on this clone: Other DNA sequences in this sample translate to the same CDR3. The chain has TRBV10-3 and TRBJ2-5; D not resolved. This CDR3 is 13 amino acids long. Trimming shortened V by 3 bases and J by 2 bases, and 7 bases separated the two germline ends. The germline CDR1 and CDR2 sequences are ENHRY and SYGVKD. CDR3 region: CAISDSPQETQYF. As DNA, the CDR3 is TGTGCCATCAGTGACTCGCCTCAAGAGACCCAGTACTTC.

With regard to this clone: At the DNA level, this CDR3 is encoded by other sequences in the same sample as well. The chain links TRBV7-2 to TRBJ1-4, with D possibly matching TRBD1 (5 bases). The CDR3 runs 14 residues. Looked up from germline, CDR1 is SGHTA and CDR2 is FQGNSA. Trimming removed 1 base at V and 6 bases at J, with 9 bases between. The CDR3 DNA is TGTGCCAGCAGCTTAGTTGCAGGGTATGAAAAACTGTTTTTT. Translated: CASSLVAGYEKLFF. Drawing the rest from reference TRBV7-2 and TRBJ1-4, the complete variable domain is GAGVSQSPSNKVTEKGKDVELRCDPISGHTALYWYRQSLGQGLEFLIYFQGNSAPDKSGLPSDRFSAERTGGSVSTLTIQRTQQEDSAVYLCASSLVAGYEKLFFGSGTQLSVL.

CDR3 amino acids: CASGRDSNSYEQYF. The CDR3 DNA reads as TGTGCCAGCGGACGGGACTCGAACTCCTACGAGCAGTACTTC. The chain has TRBV2 and TRBJ2-7; TRBD2 is a possible D gene (6 bases). V lost 8 bases, J lost 0 bases, and 14 bases lay in between. Germline V gene lookup returns CDR1 SNHLY and CDR2 FYNNEI. The CDR3 contains 14 residues.

The chain recombines TRBV7-2 with TRBJ1-6; the D is unclear. V lost 5 bases and J 8 bases, leaving 4 bases between the germline ends. There are 11 residues in the CDR3. In germline, CDR1 is SGHTA, CDR2 FQGNSA. CDR3 sequence: CASSAYSPLHF. DNA for the CDR3: TGTGCCAGCAGCGCCTATTCACCCCTCCACTTT.